The source of this TCR beta chain is a study of early T cells in non-severe SARS-CoV-2 infection. In TCRdb, the 5' RACE reads were re-called with MiXCR into one record per CDR3 protein. The profile shows around 60,000 distinct CDR3 sequences, 13% of them singletons. CDR3 length equals 16 residues. Losses at the gene ends were 5 bases for V and 2 bases for J; bases not matched to a gene: 15. CDR1 and CDR2 from the germline V gene are DFQATT and SNEGSKA (reference sequence). This sequence was found in an adult who was a healthcare worker with PCR-confirmed SARS-CoV-2 infection or an uninfected control (not recorded which). Sequences were obtained from whole blood. V gene TRBV20-1 combines with J gene TRBJ2-7, with 7 bases aligning to TRBD1. The CDR3 region has the DNA TGCAGTGCTCCCAGGGCCGTAGGGGGACAGACCTACGAGCAGTACTTC. This codes for CSAPRAVGGQTYEQYF.